This T cell receptor beta chain was profiled in a study of blood T cells in healthy people across ages. The second PCR ran about 6 to 12 cycles with a sample-barcoded 5' primer and J-beta primers. TCRdb processed the 5' RACE reads anew with MiXCR; each CDR3 protein has one entry. This table holds some 880,000 distinct CDR3 sequences, about 36% found once. Regarding the study as a whole: The study could not conclusively compare naive and antigen-experienced cells, given its unsorted PBMCs.

With 6 bases removed from V and 5 bases from J, the gap between germline ends came to 16 bases. This CDR3 comprises 14 residues. This clonotype was seen a handful of times. Its cognate antigen is unknown. This receptor was taken from a man aged 18 to 30 in good health. This rearrangement joins TRBV12-3 or TRBV12-4 to TRBJ1-2; maybe TRBD1 (6 bases). The sample was blood. The CDR3 DNA sequence: TGTGCCAGCAGCAACCGCGAACAGGGTTATGGCTACACCTTC. Amino acids: CASSNREQGYGYTF.